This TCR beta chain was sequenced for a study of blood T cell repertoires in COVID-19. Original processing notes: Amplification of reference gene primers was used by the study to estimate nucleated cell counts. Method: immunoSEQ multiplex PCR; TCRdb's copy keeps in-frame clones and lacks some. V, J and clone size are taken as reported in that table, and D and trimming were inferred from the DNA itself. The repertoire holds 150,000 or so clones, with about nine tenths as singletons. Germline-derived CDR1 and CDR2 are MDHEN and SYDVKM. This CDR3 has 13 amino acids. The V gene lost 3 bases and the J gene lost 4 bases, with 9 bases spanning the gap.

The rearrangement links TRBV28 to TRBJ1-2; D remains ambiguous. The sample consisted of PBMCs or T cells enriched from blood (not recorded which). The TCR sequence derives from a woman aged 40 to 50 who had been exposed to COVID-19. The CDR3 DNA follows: TGTGCCAGCAGTTTTCCATCCAGCTATGGCTACACCTTC. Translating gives CASSFPSSYGYTF.